This entry is about one TCR beta chain. This clone's antigen is unknown. Nothing much larger sits one base from this clone, and base qualities are not available. The source of the sample is a study of blood T cell repertoires in COVID-19 (dated by TCRdb to between 2020 and 2021). About the investigation overall: Samples from collaborators originated in the United States, Italy and Spain and spanned both the acute and convalescent phases of COVID-19. Deeply sampled blood TCRbeta repertoires from subjects exposed to, actively infected with, or recovered from COVID-19 were included in the dataset. A freely available public database, intended as a resource for researchers studying the immune response to SARS-CoV-2, is where the repertoires were released. The prospective study material was composed of cDNA or gDNA derived from T cells, B-cell-depleted T cells, or PBMCs. The samples were drawn from the first 160 participants of the ongoing ImmuneRACE study and from 1,254 subjects provided by 6 global collaborators. A de-identified subject ID, COVID-19 status, age in years and sex were almost always included in the sample metadata. HLA class I and class II types, where available, came from metadata supplied by the sample provider rather than from assay-based typing.

TCRbeta CDR3 regions were amplified from genomic DNA by means of the immunoSEQ Assay, a bias-controlled multiplex PCR. In the authors' own workflow: Nucleated cell counts per sample were estimated from amplification of reference gene primers within the assay. To quantify the absolute abundance of each unique TCRbeta CDR3 rearrangement, sequence reads were collapsed and filtered. For each sample, productive Simpson clonality was calculated as the square root of Simpson's diversity index over productive rearrangements. The table comes from immuneACCESS by way of TCRdb, which keeps in-frame sequences with V and J called. Part of the clones is missing from these tables; in studies checked, under half for an unresolved V gene and the rest for unknown reasons. V and J calls and clone size follow that table, whereas D and trimming were derived from the DNA. The sample table records about 300,000 clones; approximately 90% of these occur just once. The leading ten clones occupy over 3.5% of the sample.

In the prospective study, participants were about 18 to 100 years old, resided in approximately 22 geographic areas of the United States, and were enrolled through a virtual design. Cohort assignment in the prospective study relied on participant-reported clinical history from a screening survey and a study questionnaire. Recovered participants in ImmuneRACE Cohort 3 were defined by two consecutive negative NP/OP PCR tests, clearance by a healthcare professional, or resolution of symptoms. Mobile phlebotomists in the prospective study collected whole blood, serum and a nasopharyngeal or oropharyngeal swab from every participant. Prospective study participants could optionally give additional blood draws and questionnaires over a roughly two-month period. Before DNA extraction, prospective study blood samples were shipped either frozen or at room temperature. On the study overall, not on this receptor specifically: Clinical and demographic metadata were provided uncurated, with the amount varying by source and participant.

Reading from cysteine to phenylalanine, the CDR3 counts 16 amino acids. Kept here is only the CDR3 DNA, which spans 48 bases and is read in frame from base 1. The CDR1 and CDR2 encoded by the germline V gene are MDHEN and SYDVKM. V is pared back by 4 bases and J by 1 base, with 17 bases lying between the germline termini. This clonotype was sampled from a man between 25 and 39 years old who had recovered from COVID-19. Sequenced input: PBMCs or T cells enriched from blood (not recorded which). The chain is assembled from TRBV28 and TRBJ2-7; a tentative D call is TRBD2 (5 bases match). For the CDR3, the sequence is CASSSTSLIMSYEQYF. In nucleotides, the sequence is TGTGCCAGCAGTTCTACTAGTCTGATTATGTCCTACGAGCAGTACTTC.